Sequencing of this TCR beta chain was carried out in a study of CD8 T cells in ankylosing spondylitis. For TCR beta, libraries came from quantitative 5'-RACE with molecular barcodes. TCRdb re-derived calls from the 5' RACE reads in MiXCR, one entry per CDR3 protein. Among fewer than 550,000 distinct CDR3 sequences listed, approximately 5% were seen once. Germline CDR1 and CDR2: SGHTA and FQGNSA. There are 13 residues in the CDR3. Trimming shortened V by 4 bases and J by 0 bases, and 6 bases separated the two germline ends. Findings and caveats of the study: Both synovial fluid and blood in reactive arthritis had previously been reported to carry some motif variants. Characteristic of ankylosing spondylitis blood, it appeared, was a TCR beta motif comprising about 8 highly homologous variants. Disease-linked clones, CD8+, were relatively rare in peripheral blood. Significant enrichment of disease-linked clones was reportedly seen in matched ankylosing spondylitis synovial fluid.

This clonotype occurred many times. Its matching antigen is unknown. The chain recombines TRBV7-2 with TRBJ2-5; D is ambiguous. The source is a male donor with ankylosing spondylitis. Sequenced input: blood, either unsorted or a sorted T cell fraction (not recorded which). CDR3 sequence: CASSSSYQETQYF. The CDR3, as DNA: TGTGCCAGCAGCTCCTCGTACCAAGAGACCCAGTACTTC.